Sequencing of this TCR beta chain was carried out in a study of metastatic and nonmetastatic thyroid tumors. Study conclusions and caveats: According to reports, the diversity of TCR beta was significantly higher in malignant thyroid tumors than in benign nodules, and this held in both blood and tumor samples.

TCRdb ran MiXCR on the PCR reads. This sample has around 23,000 clones, with roughly a quarter found just once. This clone has at least ten counts. Its antigen remains unidentified. CDR1 and CDR2 (germline): SGHRS, YFSETQ. V gave up 7 bases and J gave up 5 bases; unmatched junction bases: 4. CDR3 length: 13 residues. Patients were all untreated before their thyroid surgery. The chain employs TRBV5-1 and TRBJ1-5; TRBD1 matches at 9 bases. Sequencing was carried out using blood. The sequence derives from a male donor with papillary thyroid cancer or a benign thyroid nodule (not recorded which). Some clones in this sample may be carry-over from other donors' samples. The CDR3: CASRQGEHQPQHF. As DNA, the CDR3 is TGCGCCAGCCGACAGGGGGAACATCAGCCCCAGCATTTT.